Listed here are 23 T cell receptor beta chains from one sample, sequenced in a study of monozygotic twins with cystic fibrosis. Repertoires were generated with immunoSEQ multiplex PCR, while TCRdb's copy carries only in-frame clones and drops some. The table shows 12,000 to 15,000 clones, with around 83% occurring only once. The source material was blood. These receptors were taken from a boy aged 10-17 years with cystic fibrosis.

The rearrangement joins TRBV18 to TRBJ2-7; D may match TRBD1 or TRBD2 (5 bases each). Trimming pared 6 bases from V and 6 bases from J, leaving 15 bases between. CDR1 is KGHSH and CDR2 is LQKENI in the germline V gene. The CDR3 totals 13 residues. The CDR3 DNA sequence: TGTGCCAGCTCTTCCGGGGCGAAGGGCGAGCAGTACTTC. Its translation: CASSSGAKGEQYF.

The chain is built from TRBV7-2 and TRBJ2-7; 8 bases align to TRBD1. The germline V gene encodes CDR1 SGHTA and CDR2 FQGNSA. The CDR3 spans 14 residues. V was pared by 5 bases and J by 3 bases, with 6 bases of the junction left unmatched. The DNA of the CDR3 is TGTGCCAGCAGCAAAGGGACAGGCAACTACGAGCAGTACTTC. It yields the protein CASSKGTGNYEQYF.

The rearrangement uses TRBV28 and TRBJ1-3, with D perhaps matching TRBD1 (6 bases). Trimming left V 8 bases short and J 4 bases short, with 15 bases between. Germline-derived CDR1 and CDR2 are MDHEN and SYDVKM. This CDR3 contains 14 residues. CDR3 DNA: TGTGCCAGCTCTCCAGGGGCGCAAGGAAACACCATATATTTT. Residues: CASSPGAQGNTIYF.

The rearrangement joins TRBV29-1 to TRBJ1-1, with unresolved D. The CDR3 contains 13 residues. V lost 5 bases and J 0 bases, leaving 10 bases between the germline ends. Germline V gene data show CDR1 as SQVTM and CDR2 as ANQGSEA. The CDR3 reads CSVLGRLNTEAFF. The CDR3 region has the DNA TGCAGCGTTTTGGGGAGGTTGAACACTGAAGCTTTCTTT. Based on the CDR3 plus reference TRBV29-1 and TRBJ1-1, the full variable domain is SAVISQKPSRDICQRGTSLTIQCQVDSQVTMMFWYRQQPGQSLTLIATANQGSEATYESGFVIDKFPISRPNLTFSTLTVSNMSPEDSSIYLCSVLGRLNTEAFFGQGTRLTVV.

V is TRBV10-3 and J is TRBJ1-1; 7 bases line up with TRBD1. Germline CDR1 ENHRY, CDR2 SYGVKD. The CDR3 is 17 residues long. Losses at the gene ends were 0 bases for V and 0 bases for J; bases not matched to a gene: 7. The CDR3 loop reads CAISESRGQRMNTEAFF. For the CDR3, the DNA is TGTGCCATCAGTGAGTCAAGGGGACAGCGAATGAACACTGAAGCTTTCTTT.

The chain joins TRBV4-1 to TRBJ1-5; perhaps TRBD1 as D (5 bases). This CDR3 is built from 15 residues. The V gene's germline CDR1 is MGHRA and CDR2 YSYEKL. With 3 bases removed from V and 3 bases from J, the gap between germline ends came to 12 bases. CDR3 sequence reads: CASSQEGLFNQPQHF. CDR3 nucleotide sequence: TGCGCCAGCAGCCAGGAGGGACTTTTCAATCAGCCCCAGCATTTT.

The chain employs TRBV4-1 and TRBJ2-1; D ambiguous. The CDR3 totals 13 residues. V was shortened by 1 base and J by 6 bases, with 7 bases between the two germline ends. From germline, CDR1 is MGHRA and CDR2 YSYEKL. The DNA for the CDR3 is TGCGCCAGCAGCCAAGGACGCACCAATGAGCAGTTCTTC. It codes for CASSQGRTNEQFF.

This sequence joins TRBV28 and TRBJ2-5, with a tentative D call TRBD2 (7 bases). The V gene's germline CDR1 is MDHEN and CDR2 SYDVKM. The CDR3 length is 17 residues. With 3 bases removed from V and 5 bases from J, the gap between germline ends came to 22 bases. DNA for the CDR3: TGTGCCAGCAGTTTCTTTCGCTGGGTCCGGGGGGCTGAGACCCAGTACTTC. Protein product: CASSFFRWVRGAETQYF.

This chain joins TRBV11-2 and TRBJ1-2; no reliable D call. Trimming cost V 9 bases and J 8 bases, with 22 bases left between them. The germline gives CDR1 SGHAT, CDR2 FQNNGV. This CDR3 contains 14 residues. The CDR3 region has the DNA TGTGCCAGTATTTCAGCCCCACCTGCGGAGGGCTACACCTTC. Translating gives CASISAPPAEGYTF. Complete variable domain (other parts from reference TRBV11-2 and TRBJ1-2): EAGVAQSPRYKIIEKRQSVAFWCNPISGHATLYWYQQILGQGPKLLIQFQNNGVVDDSQLPKDRFSAERLKGVDSTLKIQPAKLEDSAVYLCASISAPPAEGYTFGSGTRLTVV.

This chain connects TRBV6-5 to TRBJ1-4, with a tentative D call TRBD1 (5 bases). The CDR3 runs 16 residues. In germline, CDR1 is MNHEY, CDR2 SVGAGI. Deletions cut 0 bases from V and 6 bases from J, with 14 bases between. The CDR3 here is CASSYSLQDNYEKLFF. The DNA of the CDR3 is TGTGCCAGCAGTTACTCGTTACAGGATAATTATGAAAAACTGTTTTTT.

Here the CDR3 reads CASSIEGADTQYF. CDR3 DNA sequence: TGTGCCAGTAGTATTGAGGGGGCAGATACGCAGTATTTT. V and J are TRBV19 and TRBJ2-3; tentatively, D is TRBD1 (6 bases). The CDR3 runs to 13 residues. CDR1 is LNHDA, CDR2 SQIVND, per germline (reference sequence). V was pared by 3 bases and J by 4 bases, with 8 bases between.

V and J are TRBV30 and TRBJ2-7; possible D gene TRBD1, 6 bases. The CDR3 length is 13 residues. The V gene lost 2 bases and the J gene lost 5 bases, with 13 bases spanning the gap. Germline V CDR1 and CDR2: GTSNPN, SVGIG (reference sequence). DNA of the CDR3: TGTGCCTGGAGTCTGACAGGTCCCGACGAGCAGTACTTC. It specifies CAWSLTGPDEQYF.

The chain combines TRBV11-2 with TRBJ1-2; 11 nucleotides line up with TRBD1. CDR3 length: 13 amino acids. J was trimmed by 8 bases and V by 3 bases; bases with no gene match: 2. Germline V CDR1 and CDR2: SGHAT, FQNNGV. CDR3 bases: TGTGCCAGCAGCTTGGACAGGGGGCGCGGCTACACCTTC. Translating it yields CASSLDRGRGYTF.

This clone turned up a few times. The chain couples TRBV19 to TRBJ1-2; TRBD1 might be the D (6 bases). Germline values: CDR1 LNHDA, CDR2 SQIVND (reference sequence). Between the trimmed V and J ends, which lost 8 bases and 0 bases, there was a span of 10 bases. This CDR3 is 13 amino acids long. Here the CDR3 DNA reads TGTGCCAGTCACAGGGATTCTAACTATGGCTACACCTTC. It codes for CASHRDSNYGYTF.

The chain has TRBV29-1 and TRBJ1-1; no clear D. CDR3 length: 13 residues. Germline CDR1 reads SQVTM; CDR2 reads ANQGSEA. Trimming shortened V by 8 bases and J by 2 bases, and 15 bases separated the two germline ends. The CDR3 DNA sequence: TGCAGCCACACACAGACCGTAAACACTGAAGCTTTCTTT. Its protein is CSHTQTVNTEAFF. Full variable domain (remainder filled in from reference TRBV29-1 and TRBJ1-1): SAVISQKPSRDICQRGTSLTIQCQVDSQVTMMFWYRQQPGQSLTLIATANQGSEATYESGFVIDKFPISRPNLTFSTLTVSNMSPEDSSIYLCSHTQTVNTEAFFGQGTRLTVV.

The J gene is TRBJ2-7, the V gene TRBV4-2, with 12 bases matching TRBD2. Germline V gene lookup returns CDR1 LGHNA and CDR2 YNFKEQ. V was pared by 1 base and J by 7 bases, with 5 bases of the junction left unmatched. The CDR3 is 15 amino acids. The CDR3 bases are TGTGCCAGCAGCCAAGGACTAGCGGGAGTGAGAGAGCAGTACTTC. Translated: CASSQGLAGVREQYF.

The rearrangement links TRBV9 to TRBJ2-1; TRBD2 aligns across 9 bases. Trimming removed 1 base from V and 7 bases from J; junction bases left unmatched: 6. The CDR3 sequence is 15 residues long. Germline CDR1 and CDR2: SGDLS and YYNGEE. The CDR3 nucleotides are TGTGCCAGCAGCGTAAGCGGGGGGTCAGGTAATGAGCAGTTCTTC. As protein: CASSVSGGSGNEQFF.

V usage is TRBV28 and J usage is TRBJ2-5; D not certain. The CDR3 is 11 residues long. With 2 bases removed from V and 7 bases from J, the gap between germline ends came to 5 bases. Germline lookup yields CDR1 MDHEN and CDR2 SYDVKM. In nucleotides, the CDR3 is TGTGCCAGCAGTTTAAAGCGGACCCAGTACTTC. This encodes CASSLKRTQYF.

This clone has a handful of counts. The chain has TRBV29-1 and TRBJ1-1; no clear D. V shed 4 bases and J shed 1 base, with 4 bases lying between them. Germline CDR1 and CDR2: SQVTM and ANQGSEA. CDR3 size: 11 residues. The CDR3 protein is CSVVPNTEAFF. In DNA form, the CDR3 reads TGCAGCGTTGTTCCGAACACTGAAGCTTTCTTT.

The rearrangement links TRBV5-5 to TRBJ2-7; D is ambiguous. Germline V gives CDR1 SGHKS, CDR2 YYEKEE (reference sequence). V lost 4 bases, J lost 4 bases, and 15 bases lay in between. The CDR3 is 14 amino acids. The CDR3 here is CASSPSSLRYEQYF. Here the CDR3 DNA reads TGTGCCAGCAGCCCCTCTTCGTTAAGGTACGAGCAGTACTTC.

CDR3 protein: CASSLGGGSPYEQYF. For the CDR3, the DNA is TGTGCCAGCAGCTTAGGGGGCGGGAGTCCATACGAGCAGTACTTC. J is TRBJ2-7 and V is TRBV7-2, with 7 bases matching TRBD2. The CDR3 has 15 amino acids. The V segment lost 1 base and the J segment 4 bases; nucleotides outside the gene matches: 7. Germline values: CDR1 SGHTA, CDR2 FQGNSA.

Written as DNA, the CDR3 is TGTGCCAGCAGTTTAGCGGGAGGCCCCTACGAGCAGTACTTC. It codes for CASSLAGGPYEQYF. The chain has TRBV28 and TRBJ2-7, with 8 bases aligning to TRBD2. V was pared by 2 bases and J by 2 bases, with 2 bases of the junction left unmatched. The CDR3 sequence is 14 residues long. Germline V gives CDR1 MDHEN, CDR2 SYDVKM.

This chain connects TRBV13 to TRBJ2-5; weak D call: TRBD2 (6 bases). V was pared by 5 bases and J by 2 bases, with 15 bases between. CDR3 size: 15 residues. The V gene's germline CDR1 is PRHDT and CDR2 FYEKMQ (reference sequence). DNA for the CDR3: TGTGCCAGCAGCCGCGGAGGGACTTTGCAAGAGACCCAGTACTTC. It translates to CASSRGGTLQETQYF.